Following are 23 T cell receptor beta chains from one sample sequenced in a study of cytomegalovirus exposure and HLA in healthy donors (dated by TCRdb to about 2017). Library creation used the immunoSEQ multiplex PCR assay. For the multiplex PCR, a mixture combining 60 forward primers for TCR Vbeta segments and 13 reverse primers for TCR Jbeta segments was used. TCRdb mirrors the immuneACCESS table, restricted to in-frame sequences. Some clones are absent from its copies; in checked studies, under half trace to an unresolved V gene, and the reason for the others is unknown. The table for this sample lists fewer than 85,000 clones; roughly 70% of them were counted only once. Roughly 4.5% of the sample goes to the ten largest clones. Sequencing used PBMCs. The source is a man aged 60 to 75 in good health and CMV-seropositive.

The chain uses TRBV6-6 and TRBJ2-3; 9 nucleotides match TRBD1. Germline values: CDR1 MNHNY, CDR2 SVGAGI (reference sequence). This CDR3 spans 16 amino acids. After removal of 8 bases from V and 5 bases from J, the junction contained 14 bases not matched to a gene. CDR3 in amino acids: CASGYSLGTGQDTQYF. CDR3 coding DNA: TGTGCCAGCGGATATTCCCTCGGGACAGGGCAAGATACGCAGTATTTT.

The chain links TRBV6-5 to TRBJ1-3; 9 bases line up with TRBD1. CDR1 is MNHEY, CDR2 SVGAGI, per germline. The CDR3 has 16 amino acids. The junction had 8 bases not matched to a gene; V was cut back by 4 bases and J by 4 bases. CDR3 sequence reads: CASSFHSGTGGNTIYF. The CDR3 coding sequence is TGTGCCAGCAGTTTCCACTCCGGGACAGGGGGAAACACCATATATTTT.

The chain has TRBV7-9 and TRBJ1-5; D gene uncertain. CDR1 is SEHNR and CDR2 is FQNEAQ in the germline V gene (reference sequence). The CDR3 contains 14 residues. V shed 5 bases and J shed 3 bases, with 11 bases lying between them. The CDR3 loop is CASSRSSDNQPQHF. CDR3 nucleotide sequence: TGTGCCAGCAGCCGGAGTAGCGACAATCAGCCCCAGCATTTT.

This clone was seen only a few times. This chain links TRBV2 with TRBJ2-1; the match to TRBD2 covers 9 bases. The germline V gene encodes CDR1 SNHLY and CDR2 FYNNEI. This CDR3 has 15 residues. J gave up 8 bases and V 6 bases, and 11 bases lay outside the gene matches. CDR3 sequence reads: CASRMGGGAGDEQFF. The DNA of the CDR3 is TGTGCCAGCAGAATGGGCGGGGGGGCCGGGGATGAGCAGTTCTTC.

This clone was seen more than once but under ten times. This sequence joins TRBV11-2 and TRBJ1-2, with D perhaps matching TRBD1 (6 bases). The germline gives CDR1 SGHAT, CDR2 FQNNGV. The ends were cut back, 2 bases at V and 6 bases at J, with 16 bases in the middle. The CDR3 loop spans 15 amino acids. The CDR3 DNA reads as TGTGCCAGCAGCTTACGGGACACCCATTCCAATGGCTACACCTTC. It specifies CASSLRDTHSNGYTF.

As regards this clone: This sample also contains other DNA sequences that code for the same CDR3. V and J are TRBV7-6 and TRBJ1-1; maybe TRBD1 (5 bases). CDR3 length: 14 amino acids. V lost 1 base to trimming and J lost 1 base, with 7 bases between them. Germline loops: CDR1 SGHVS, CDR2 FNYEAQ. As DNA, the CDR3 is TGTGCCAGCAGCTTAGGGGGGGGGAACACTGAAGCTTTCTTT. This codes for CASSLGGGNTEAFF. The variable domain in full, with the rest retrieved from reference TRBV7-6 and TRBJ1-1, is GAGVSQSPRYKVTKRGQDVALRCDPISGHVSLYWYRQALGQGPEFLTYFNYEAQQDKSGLPNDRFSAERPEGSISTLTIQRTEQRDSAMYRCASSLGGGNTEAFFGQGTRLTVV.

The chain links TRBV28 to TRBJ2-7, with a weak D call TRBD2 (5 bases). Per the germline V gene, CDR1 is MDHEN and CDR2 is SYDVKM. V was cut by 6 bases and J by 4 bases, with 10 bases left in between. This CDR3 is built from 12 residues. Written as DNA, the CDR3 is TGTGCCAGCAGGGAGGCCTCGTACGAGCAGTACTTC. It is translated as CASREASYEQYF.

The J gene is TRBJ1-4, the V gene TRBV28; no clear D. The length of the CDR3 is 17 residues. From germline, CDR1 is MDHEN and CDR2 SYDVKM. V lost 5 bases and J lost 0, with 16 bases in between. CDR3 coding DNA: TGTGCCAGCAGTCTCCTTTCCAAGGAGGCAACTAATGAAAAACTGTTTTTT. Its protein is CASSLLSKEATNEKLFF.

This sequence joins TRBV5-1 and TRBJ2-1, with 9 bases lining up with TRBD1. Germline lookup yields CDR1 SGHRS and CDR2 YFSETQ. The CDR3 totals 15 residues. V shed 4 bases, J shed 2 bases, and the junction held 4 bases outside the gene matches. The CDR3 reads CASSLRQGAYNEQFF. Here the CDR3 DNA reads TGCGCCAGCAGCCTGCGACAGGGGGCCTACAATGAGCAGTTCTTC.

Of note for this clone: Other DNA sequences of this sample code for an identical CDR3. This rearrangement joins TRBV6-1 to TRBJ2-2; the D gene is possibly TRBD2 (6 bases). The CDR3 contains 14 residues. Per germline, CDR1 MNHNS and CDR2 SASEGT. Trimming took 8 bases from V and 4 from J, leaving 14 bases between them. DNA for the CDR3: TGTGCCAGCCGCGGGGACTTTATCACCGGGGAGCTGTTTTTT. It codes for CASRGDFITGELFF.

Remarks on this clone: Mismatch with germline at one junction end may stem from a read error. The V gene is TRBV7-7, the J gene TRBJ2-7, with 14 nucleotides matching TRBD2. The germline V gene has CDR1 SSHAT and CDR2 FNYEAQ (reference sequence). The CDR3 extends over 19 amino acids. CDR3 in amino acids: CASSLAPGLAGETSYEQYF. CDR3 in DNA: TGTGCTAGCAGCTTAGCGCCGGGACTAGCGGGAGAGACCTCCTACGAGCAGTACTTC.

Comments on this clone: Within the sample, other DNA sequences also encode this same CDR3. The chain employs TRBV10-3 and TRBJ2-2; 12 positions match TRBD2. J was trimmed by 2 bases and V by 4 bases; bases with no gene match: 2. The CDR3 totals 16 residues. CDR1 and CDR2 (germline): ENHRY, SYGVKD. The CDR3 loop is CAISGLAGENTGELFF. As DNA, the CDR3 is TGTGCCATCAGTGGACTAGCGGGAGAAAACACCGGGGAGCTGTTTTTT.

The gene calls are TRBV30 and TRBJ2-7; TRBD1 agrees at 7 bases. Trimming removed 2 bases from V and 2 bases from J; junction bases left unmatched: 3. In germline, CDR1 is GTSNPN, CDR2 SVGIG (reference sequence). This CDR3 comprises 13 residues. The CDR3 loop is CAWSSGQTYEQYF. The CDR3 nucleotides read TGTGCCTGGAGTTCGGGACAGACCTACGAGCAGTACTTC. The entire variable domain, with the rest obtained from reference TRBV30 and TRBJ2-7, is as follows: SQTIHQWPATLVQPVGSPLSLECTVEGTSNPNLYWYRQAAGRGLQLLFYSVGIGQISSEVPQNLSASRPQDRQFILSSKKLLLSDSGFYLCAWSSGQTYEQYFGPGTRLTVT.

This clone was seen a single time. V and J are TRBV4-3 and TRBJ2-5; 8 nucleotides align to TRBD2. The last part of the DNA fits TRBJ2-7 better; the J call may be wrong. This CDR3 has 14 amino acids. Germline lookup yields CDR1 LGHNA and CDR2 YSLEER. As DNA, the CDR3 is TGCGCCAGCAGCCAGGGACTAGGGGCCTACGAGCAGTACTTC. Residues: CASSQGLGAYEQYF.

This chain uses TRBV27 with TRBJ1-5; 7 bases fit TRBD1. CDR1 MNHEY and CDR2 SMNVEV come from the germline V gene (reference sequence). The CDR3 consists of 16 residues. The V and J ends lost 5 bases and 0 bases, in that order; junction bases with no gene match: 7. The CDR3 protein is CASSPTGLNSNQPQHF. As DNA, the CDR3 is TGTGCCAGCAGTCCGACAGGGCTTAATAGCAATCAGCCCCAGCATTTT.

The chain employs TRBV30 and TRBJ1-4, with TRBD1 as a possible D gene (5 bases). CDR1 and CDR2 (germline): GTSNPN, SVGIG (reference sequence). V was clipped by 0 bases and J by 7 bases, with 12 bases between them. This CDR3 has 14 residues. CDR3 region: CAWSVWGAGEKLFF. CDR3 nucleotide sequence: TGTGCCTGGAGTGTCTGGGGCGCCGGTGAAAAACTGTTTTTT.

The chain is built from TRBV15 and TRBJ2-5, with D tentatively TRBD1 (5 bases). V lost 0 bases and J lost 1, with 9 bases in between. CDR1 LNHNV and CDR2 YYDKDF come from the germline V gene (reference sequence). This CDR3 region has 15 residues. The CDR3 nucleotides are TGTGCCACCAGCAGAGACCCGACAGCCCAAGAGACCCAGTACTTC. It yields the protein CATSRDPTAQETQYF.

This chain uses TRBV19 with TRBJ2-1, with 7 nucleotides matching TRBD1. J was trimmed by 0 bases and V by 3 bases; bases with no gene match: 5. Germline V gene sequence: CDR1 LNHDA, CDR2 SQIVND (reference sequence). The CDR3 has 16 residues. The CDR3 sequence is CASSIGSGGSYNEQFF. As DNA, the CDR3 is TGTGCCAGTAGTATTGGTTCAGGGGGCTCCTACAATGAGCAGTTCTTC.

V is TRBV7-9 and J is TRBJ2-7; tentative D call: TRBD1 (5 bases). V shed 5 bases and J shed 0 bases, with 11 bases lying between them. This CDR3 is 14 amino acids long. CDR1 and CDR2 (germline): SEHNR, FQNEAQ (reference sequence). The CDR3 spells CASSPRGSSYEQYF. Here the CDR3 DNA reads TGTGCCAGCAGCCCTAGGGGTAGCTCCTACGAGCAGTACTTC.

The rearrangement links TRBV7-9 to TRBJ1-1; 7 positions agree with TRBD1. The CDR3 consists of 15 residues. The germline gives CDR1 SEHNR, CDR2 FQNEAQ (reference sequence). Trimming at V came to 4 bases and at J to 0 bases, leaving 5 bases not matched to a gene. The CDR3 bases are TGTGCCAGCAGCTCCCCGGGACAGTTGAACACTGAAGCTTTCTTT. Translation: CASSSPGQLNTEAFF.

The chain combines TRBV6-6 with TRBJ2-5; weak D call: TRBD2 (6 bases). This CDR3 region has 13 residues. From germline, CDR1 is MNHNY and CDR2 SVGAGI (reference sequence). V was clipped by 9 bases and J by 0 bases, with 11 bases between them. This CDR3 reads CASGWGDQETQYF. DNA of the CDR3: TGTGCCAGTGGATGGGGGGACCAAGAGACCCAGTACTTC.

The rearrangement uses TRBV7-9 and TRBJ1-6; D perhaps matches TRBD1 (5 bases). The CDR3 runs 14 residues. The germline gives CDR1 SEHNR, CDR2 FQNEAQ (reference sequence). Trimming shortened V by 5 bases and J by 6 bases, and 11 bases separated the two germline ends. CDR3 residues: CASSPLGGNSPLHF. The CDR3 DNA reads TGTGCCAGCAGCCCTCTGGGGGGTAATTCACCCCTCCACTTT.

The CDR3 coding sequence is TGTGCCAGCAGTGACCAGGGGTACCGCAATCAGCCCCAGCATTTT. This encodes CASSDQGYRNQPQHF. The V gene is TRBV2, the J gene TRBJ1-5; TRBD1 might be the D (6 bases). CDR3 length: 15 amino acids. Germline values: CDR1 SNHLY, CDR2 FYNNEI. V was cut by 3 bases and J by 2 bases, with 11 bases left in between.